This is a list of T cell receptor beta chains from one sample in a study of early T cells in non-severe SARS-CoV-2 infection. TCRdb itself ran the 5' RACE reads through MiXCR, one entry per CDR3 protein. The sample comprises around 60,000 distinct CDR3 sequences, more than 15% of which are singletons, and more than 7.5% rests with the top ten. The starting material was whole blood, obtained at baseline. These receptor sequences come from an adult who was a healthcare worker with PCR-confirmed SARS-CoV-2 infection or an uninfected control (not recorded which). Both conserved end residues are part of each CDR3. D genes are given only for firm matches. Rows may omit the clone size; those that give it use once, few, many or a size class.

TRBV5-4	TRBJ1-1	.	.	CASSRGLGVTEAFF	TGTGCCAGCAGCCGGGGGCTGGGGGTCACTGAAGCTTTCTTT
TRBV6-1	TRBJ2-7	.	.	CASSEDRDYEQYF	TGTGCCAGCAGTGAAGACAGGGACTACGAGCAGTACTTC
TRBV5-1	TRBJ2-7	.	.	CASSFQRGEQYF	TGCGCCAGCAGCTTTCAGAGGGGCGAGCAGTACTTC
TRBV30	TRBJ2-7	few	.	CAWMSEGNEQYF	TGTGCCTGGATGAGTGAGGGGAACGAGCAGTACTTC
TRBV20-1	TRBJ2-3	.	TRBD1	CSAQTGGDTDTQYF	TGCAGTGCTCAGACAGGGGGGGACACAGATACGCAGTATTTT
TRBV5-4	TRBJ2-7	.	.	CASSLDNYEQYF	TGTGCCAGCAGCTTGGACAACTACGAGCAGTACTTC
TRBV12-3/TRBV12-4	TRBJ1-5	few	.	CASSLQAGNQPQHF	TGTGCCAGCAGTTTACAGGCAGGCAATCAGCCCCAGCATTTT
TRBV7-9	TRBJ1-1	.	.	CASSTTLKITEAFF	TGTGCCAGCAGCACCACTTTAAAGATCACTGAAGCTTTCTTT
TRBV10-1	TRBJ2-5	.	TRBD2	CASSSGVGETQYF	TGCGCCAGCAGTAGCGGGGTCGGGGAGACCCAGTACTTC
TRBV5-5	TRBJ2-7	few	.	CASSLAATYEQYF	TGTGCCAGCAGCTTGGCGGCGACTTACGAGCAGTACTTC
TRBV3-1	TRBJ2-2	few	TRBD2	CASSLPTSGVANTGELFF	TGTGCCAGCAGCCTGCCGACTAGCGGGGTCGCGAACACCGGGGAGCTGTTTTTT
TRBV7-6	TRBJ2-7	.	.	CASSSRQGGEQYF	TGTGCCAGCAGCTCGCGACAGGGAGGAGAGCAGTACTTC
TRBV11-2	TRBJ2-3	.	TRBD2	CASSLGPGLAGMTDTQYF	TGTGCCAGCAGCTTAGGACCGGGACTAGCGGGAATGACAGATACGCAGTATTTT